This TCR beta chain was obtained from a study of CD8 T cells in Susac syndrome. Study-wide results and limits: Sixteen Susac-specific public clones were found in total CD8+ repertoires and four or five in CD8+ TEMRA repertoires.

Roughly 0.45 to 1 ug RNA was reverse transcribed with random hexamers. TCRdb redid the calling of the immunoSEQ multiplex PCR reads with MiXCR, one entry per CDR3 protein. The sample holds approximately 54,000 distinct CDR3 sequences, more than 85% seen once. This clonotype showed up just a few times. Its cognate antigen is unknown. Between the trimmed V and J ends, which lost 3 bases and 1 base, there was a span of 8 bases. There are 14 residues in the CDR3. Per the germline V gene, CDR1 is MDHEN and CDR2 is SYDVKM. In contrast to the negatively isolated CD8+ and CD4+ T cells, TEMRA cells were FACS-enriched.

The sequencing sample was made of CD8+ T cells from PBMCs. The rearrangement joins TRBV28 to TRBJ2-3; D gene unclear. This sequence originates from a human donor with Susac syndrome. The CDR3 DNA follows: TGTGCCAGCAGTTTCGTGGCGGGCACAGATACGCAGTATTTT. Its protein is CASSFVAGTDTQYF.